This T cell receptor beta chain emerged from a study of identical twins. Unique molecular identifiers were present on the cDNA, which also gained a universal primer site by template switching. One entry per CDR3 protein results from TCRdb running MiXCR on the 5' RACE reads. In the table there are 700,000 or so distinct CDR3 sequences, 8.5% to 9% of which are singletons. Findings of the study overall: While abundant cord blood beta clonotypes carried fewer insertions, memory repertoires showed no such pattern.

Trimming cost V 5 bases and J 2 bases, with 6 bases left between them. There are 12 residues in the CDR3. Germline lookup yields CDR1 ENHRY and CDR2 SYGVKD. This clonotype was observed a handful of times. Its antigen remains unidentified. These data are also associated with another study on yellow fever vaccine responses in identical twins.

The sample taken for sequencing was PBMCs. The receptor was isolated from a young woman in good health. The chain carries TRBV10-3 and TRBJ2-5, with D uncertain. The CDR3 sequence: CAISTEQETQYF. DNA of the CDR3: TGTGCCATCAGTACGGAACAAGAGACCCAGTACTTC.